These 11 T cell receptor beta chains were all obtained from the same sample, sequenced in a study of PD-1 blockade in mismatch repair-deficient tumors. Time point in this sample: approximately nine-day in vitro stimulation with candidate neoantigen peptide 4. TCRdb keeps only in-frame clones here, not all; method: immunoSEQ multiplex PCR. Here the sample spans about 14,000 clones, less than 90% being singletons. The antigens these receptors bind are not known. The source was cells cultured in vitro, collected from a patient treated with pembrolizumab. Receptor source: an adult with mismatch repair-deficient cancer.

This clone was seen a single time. In DNA, the CDR3 is TGTGCCAGCAGCTTGGGTCGACTGGGCGAAAAACTGTTTTTT. It codes for CASSLGRLGEKLFF. The genes are TRBV5-5 and TRBJ1-4; D call uncertain. This CDR3 is built from 14 residues. V gave up 0 bases and J gave up 8 bases, with 11 bases separating them. Germline V gives CDR1 SGHKS, CDR2 YYEKEE (reference sequence).

CDR3 residues: CASSRDSANEKLFF. The CDR3 DNA is TGTGCCAGCAGCCGGGACAGTGCTAATGAAAAACTGTTTTTT. The J gene is TRBJ1-4, the V gene TRBV7-9, with 7 bases fitting TRBD1. This CDR3 comprises 14 residues. Germline assignment: CDR1 SEHNR and CDR2 FQNEAQ (reference sequence). V was pared by 5 bases and J by 3 bases, with 3 bases of the junction left unmatched.

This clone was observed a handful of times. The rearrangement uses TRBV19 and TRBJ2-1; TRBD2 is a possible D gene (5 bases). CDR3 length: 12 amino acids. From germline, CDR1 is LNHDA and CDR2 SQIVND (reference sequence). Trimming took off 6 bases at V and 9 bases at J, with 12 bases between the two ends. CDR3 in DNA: TGTGCCAGTAGCACTAGGATTGGTGAGCAGTTCTTC. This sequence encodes CASSTRIGEQFF.

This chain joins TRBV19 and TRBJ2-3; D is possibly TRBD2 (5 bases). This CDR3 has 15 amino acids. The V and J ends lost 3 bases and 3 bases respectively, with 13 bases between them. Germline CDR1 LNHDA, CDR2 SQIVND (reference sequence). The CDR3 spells CASSMRRSGTDTQYF. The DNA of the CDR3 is TGTGCCAGTAGTATGCGTCGCTCGGGGACAGATACGCAGTATTTT.

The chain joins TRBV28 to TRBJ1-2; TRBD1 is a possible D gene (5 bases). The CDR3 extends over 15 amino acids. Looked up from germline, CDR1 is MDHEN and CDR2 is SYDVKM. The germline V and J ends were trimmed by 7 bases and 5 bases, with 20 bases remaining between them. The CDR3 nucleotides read TGTGCCAGCAAACTAGGCCGGGGCGCGAGGTATGGCTACACCTTC. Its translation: CASKLGRGARYGYTF.

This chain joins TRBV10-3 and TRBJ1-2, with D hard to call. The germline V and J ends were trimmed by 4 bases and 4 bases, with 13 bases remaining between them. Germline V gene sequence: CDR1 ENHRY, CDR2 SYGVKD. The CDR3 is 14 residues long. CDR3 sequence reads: CAISVVLRSYGYTF. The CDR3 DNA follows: TGTGCCATCAGTGTGGTTCTGCGTTCCTATGGCTACACCTTC.

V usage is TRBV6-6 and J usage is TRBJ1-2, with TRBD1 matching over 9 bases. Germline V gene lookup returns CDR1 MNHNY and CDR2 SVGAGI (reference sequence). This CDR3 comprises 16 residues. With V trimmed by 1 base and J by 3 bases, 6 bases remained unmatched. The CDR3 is CASSYYRQGGYYGYTF. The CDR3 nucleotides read TGTGCCAGCAGTTACTATCGACAGGGGGGGTACTATGGCTACACCTTC.

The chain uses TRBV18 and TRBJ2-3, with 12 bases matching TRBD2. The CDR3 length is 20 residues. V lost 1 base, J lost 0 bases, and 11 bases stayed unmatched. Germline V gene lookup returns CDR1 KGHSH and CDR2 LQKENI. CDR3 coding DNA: TGTGCCAGCTCACCACGTTTATCGACTAGCGGGAGTCGAAGCACAGATACGCAGTATTTT. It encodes CASSPRLSTSGSRSTDTQYF. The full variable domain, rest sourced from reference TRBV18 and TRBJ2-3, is NAGVMQNPRHLVRRRGQEARLRCSPMKGHSHVYWYRQLPEEGLKFMVYLQKENIIDESGMPKERFSAEFPKEGPSILRIQQVVRGDSAAYFCASSPRLSTSGSRSTDTQYFGPGTRLTVL.

For the CDR3, the DNA is TGTGCCAGTACGAGGACTAGCGGGAGGGCGGGTTACAATGAGCAGTTCTTC. This encodes CASTRTSGRAGYNEQFF. The gene calls are TRBV19 and TRBJ2-1, with 15 positions matching TRBD2. The V and J ends lost 7 bases and 4 bases, in that order; junction bases with no gene match: 8. From germline, CDR1 is LNHDA and CDR2 SQIVND (reference sequence). This CDR3 region has 17 residues.

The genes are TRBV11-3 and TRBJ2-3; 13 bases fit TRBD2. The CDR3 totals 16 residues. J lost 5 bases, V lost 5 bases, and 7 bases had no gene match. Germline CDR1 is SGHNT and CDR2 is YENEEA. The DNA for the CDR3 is TGTGCCAGCAGCCAGAGACTAGCGGGAGGATTAGATACGCAGTATTTT. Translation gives CASSQRLAGGLDTQYF.

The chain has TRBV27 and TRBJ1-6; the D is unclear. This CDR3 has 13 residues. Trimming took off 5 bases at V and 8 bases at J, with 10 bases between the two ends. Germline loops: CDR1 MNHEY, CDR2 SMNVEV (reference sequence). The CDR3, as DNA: TGTGCCAGCAGTCTTCGGTCACATTCACCCCTCCACTTT. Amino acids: CASSLRSHSPLHF.